These 5 T cell receptor beta chains share one sample of origin, sequenced in a study of blood T cell repertoires in COVID-19. Here immunoSEQ multiplex PCR was the method, and the copy in TCRdb shows in-frame clones only, minus some. The sample lists approximately 190,000 clones, approximately 90% occurring once. The sample comprised peripheral blood. Receptors were obtained from a man aged 55-75 years with active or convalescent COVID-19.

The CDR3 region has the DNA TGTGCCAGCAGCGGACAGGGGGAGACCCAGTACTTC. This gives the protein CASSGQGETQYF. This chain uses TRBV2 with TRBJ2-5; 9 positions agree with TRBD1. CDR1 SNHLY and CDR2 FYNNEI come from the germline V gene. This CDR3 comprises 12 residues. Trimming at V came to 6 bases and at J to 5 bases, leaving 1 base not matched to a gene.

The chain recombines TRBV5-1 with TRBJ1-5; D is unresolved. Germline V gene sequence: CDR1 SGHRS, CDR2 YFSETQ. CDR3 length: 14 residues. Trimming removed 2 bases at V and 5 bases at J, with 11 bases between. The CDR3 coding sequence is TGCGCCAGCAGCTTTCACGGCGGGGATCAGCCCCAGCATTTT. It specifies CASSFHGGDQPQHF.

This chain connects TRBV7-5 to TRBJ2-1; TRBD2 was called by the table and not checked on the DNA. TRBV7-5 is deemed a pseudogene. The CDR3 has 12 amino acids. CDR3 coding DNA: TGTGCCAGAAGCCCGACTAGCAATGAGCAGTTCTTC. It specifies CARSPTSNEQFF.

The chain has TRBV19 and TRBJ2-1, with 7 bases fitting TRBD1. The CDR3 is made up of 14 amino acids. Looked up from germline, CDR1 is LNHDA and CDR2 is SQIVND (reference sequence). The V and J ends lost 6 bases and 5 bases, in that order; junction bases with no gene match: 7. CDR3 bases: TGTGCCAGTAGACACCGGGACAGAAACAATGAGCAGTTCTTC. This encodes CASRHRDRNNEQFF.

V is TRBV6-6 and J is TRBJ1-2, with D unresolved. This CDR3 region has 13 residues. Trimming stripped 2 bases from V and 6 bases from J, with 10 bases between. Germline CDR1 and CDR2: MNHNY and SVGAGI (reference sequence). CDR3 amino acids: CASSYRGENGYTF. CDR3 bases: TGTGCCAGCAGTTACCGGGGTGAGAATGGCTACACCTTC.